One and the same sample provided the 30 T cell receptor beta chains below, sequenced in a study of T cell repertoires in cytomegalovirus infection. TCRdb passed the reads through MiXCR, listing each CDR3 protein once. The sample includes some 500,000 distinct CDR3 sequences, around 30% of them seen just once. These receptors have no known antigen. The sequencing here drew on cultured PBMCs, taken from culture after CMV antigen stimulation. All receptors come from a human donor in good health (CMV status not recorded). Some clones in this sample may be carry-over from other donors' samples.

The chain carries TRBV7-9 and TRBJ1-2; D remains ambiguous. Germline lookup yields CDR1 SEHNR and CDR2 FQNEAQ (reference sequence). Trimming pared 1 base from V and 2 bases from J, leaving 8 bases between. The CDR3 is 14 residues long. CDR3 in amino acids: CASSLVSANYGYTF. The CDR3 DNA reads as TGTGCCAGCAGCTTAGTCTCGGCAAACTATGGCTACACCTTC. Full variable domain (remainder filled in from reference TRBV7-9 and TRBJ1-2): DTGVSQNPRHKITKRGQNVTFRCDPISEHNRLYWYRQTLGQGPEFLTYFQNEAQLEKSRLLSDRFSAERPKGSFSTLEIQRTEQGDSAMYLCASSLVSANYGYTFGSGTRLTVV.

A few counts support this clonotype. V gene TRBV20-1 combines with J gene TRBJ2-1; 7 bases are a match to TRBD2. Losses at the gene ends were 2 bases for V and 12 bases for J; bases not matched to a gene: 22. CDR3 length: 17 amino acids. Germline CDR1 DFQATT, CDR2 SNEGSKA (reference sequence). CDR3 loop: CSARPLLSGPDSMVQFF. CDR3 DNA sequence: TGCAGTGCTAGACCTCTACTTAGCGGGCCCGATTCCATGGTGCAGTTCTTC.

This clonotype was detected only a few times. The chain employs TRBV30 and TRBJ1-4; D is possibly TRBD1 (5 bases). Per germline, CDR1 GTSNPN and CDR2 SVGIG (reference sequence). The CDR3 has 13 amino acids. Between the trimmed V and J ends, which lost 6 bases and 4 bases, there was a span of 12 bases. As DNA, the CDR3 is TGTGCCTGCGACAGTACCTTTAATGAAAAACTGTTTTTT. It codes for CACDSTFNEKLFF.

This clonotype was seen only once. V usage is TRBV10-3 and J usage is TRBJ1-6; the match to TRBD1 covers 7 bases. This CDR3 has 16 amino acids. V lost 3 bases and J lost 11; bases outside the gene matches: 13. The V gene's germline CDR1 is ENHRY and CDR2 SYGVKD. The CDR3 DNA is TGTGCCATCAGTGAAGTAAGGGGGCCGGTGGGTCCACCCCTCCACTTT. Translation gives CAISEVRGPVGPPLHF.

The genes are TRBV7-8 and TRBJ2-7; 10 positions match TRBD1. From germline, CDR1 is SGHVS and CDR2 FQNEAQ. The CDR3 consists of 15 residues. The V and J ends lost 1 base and 3 bases, in that order; junction bases with no gene match: 3. The CDR3 DNA reads TGTGCCAGCAGCTTAGATAGGACAGGGGGCTACGAGCAGTACTTC. It translates to CASSLDRTGGYEQYF. Full variable domain (rest looked up from reference TRBV7-8 and TRBJ2-7): GAGVSQSPRYKVAKRGQDVALRCDPISGHVSLFWYQQALGQGPEFLTYFQNEAQLDKSGLPSDRFFAERPEGSVSTLKIQRTQQEDSAVYLCASSLDRTGGYEQYFGPGTRLTVT.

The chain recombines TRBV7-9 with TRBJ1-4; D not certain. Germline lookup yields CDR1 SEHNR and CDR2 FQNEAQ (reference sequence). CDR3 length: 16 residues. V was clipped by 1 base and J by 8 bases, with 17 bases between them. CDR3 loop: CASSLGLVGRREKLFF. The CDR3 DNA sequence: TGTGCCAGCAGCTTAGGCTTGGTAGGCCGACGGGAAAAACTGTTTTTT.

This clonotype has only a few counts. The chain joins TRBV7-2 to TRBJ1-2, with a tentative D call TRBD1 (5 bases). Germline V CDR1 and CDR2: SGHTA, FQGNSA. The CDR3 covers 14 residues. V gave up 3 bases and J gave up 8 bases, with 16 bases separating them. CDR3 sequence (DNA): TGTGCCAGCAGCTTGCGCAGGGAGGTACGGGGCTACACCTTC. As protein: CASSLRREVRGYTF. The complete variable domain, with remaining parts taken from reference TRBV7-2 and TRBJ1-2, reads GAGVSQSPSNKVTEKGKDVELRCDPISGHTALYWYRQSLGQGLEFLIYFQGNSAPDKSGLPSDRFSAERTGGSVSTLTIQRTQQEDSAVYLCASSLRREVRGYTFGSGTRLTVV.

This clonotype was counted only a few times. This chain joins TRBV7-2 and TRBJ1-5, with unresolved D. Trimming took off 2 bases at V and 7 bases at J, with 9 bases between the two ends. From germline, CDR1 is SGHTA and CDR2 FQGNSA. The CDR3 extends over 13 amino acids. In DNA, the CDR3 is TGTGCCAGCAGCTTATATGGGAAGCAGCCCCAGCATTTT. Residues: CASSLYGKQPQHF.

The chain employs TRBV20-1 and TRBJ2-3; TRBD2 aligns across 10 bases. The length of the CDR3 is 16 residues. Unmatched junction bases numbered 6, after V lost 1 base and J lost 2 bases. Germline-derived CDR1 and CDR2 are DFQATT and SNEGSKA (reference sequence). The CDR3 nucleotides read TGCAGTGCTAGAGGGACTAGCGGAGGGATCACAGATACGCAGTATTTT. Amino acids: CSARGTSGGITDTQYF.

This clonotype was counted a few times. Sequence at one end of the junction differs from germline and may be a read error. This chain joins TRBV7-2 and TRBJ2-1; TRBD2 might be the D (5 bases). CDR1 and CDR2 from the germline V gene are SGHTA and FQGNSA. The CDR3 is made up of 13 amino acids. The CDR3 spells CASSTPGFNEKFF. The DNA for the CDR3 is TGTGCCAGCAGCACCCCGGGATTTAATGAGAAGTTCTTC.

This clonotype was seen more than once but under ten times. V is TRBV7-9 and J is TRBJ2-1, with D possibly being TRBD2 (6 bases). CDR3 size: 15 residues. V was shortened by 4 bases and J by 4 bases, with 14 bases between the two germline ends. CDR1 and CDR2 (germline): SEHNR, FQNEAQ (reference sequence). CDR3 nucleotides: TGTGCCAGCAGCTCGGAGGGCCGCCTTTACAATGAGCAGTTCTTC. This gives the protein CASSSEGRLYNEQFF.

This clonotype has at least ten counts. The J gene is TRBJ2-7, the V gene TRBV7-9; D possibly corresponds to TRBD1 (5 bases). The CDR3 length is 14 residues. With 1 base removed from V and 2 bases from J, the gap between germline ends came to 9 bases. Germline V CDR1 and CDR2: SEHNR, FQNEAQ (reference sequence). The CDR3 DNA reads TGTGCCAGCAGCTTAGGCCAGGGCGCCTACGAGCAGTACGTC. Translation: CASSLGQGAYEQYV.

The chain combines TRBV4-3 with TRBJ1-6, with a weak D call TRBD1 (5 bases). Between the trimmed V and J ends, which lost 4 bases and 3 bases, there was a span of 16 bases. This CDR3 region has 17 residues. Looked up from germline, CDR1 is LGHNA and CDR2 is YSLEER. The CDR3: CASSPGFGGYYNSPLHF. CDR3 nucleotides: TGCGCCAGCAGCCCCGGGTTTGGGGGTTACTATAATTCACCCCTCCACTTT.

The J gene is TRBJ1-1, the V gene TRBV6-5; the match to TRBD1 covers 8 bases. V shed 6 bases and J 1 base; nucleotides not matched to a gene: 4. Per germline, CDR1 MNHEY and CDR2 SVGAGI. CDR3 length: 14 amino acids. The CDR3 DNA sequence: TGTGCCAGCAGGGTTACAGGGGGGAACACTGAAGCTTTCTTT. Protein sequence: CASRVTGGNTEAFF.

The genes are TRBV11-2 and TRBJ2-2; TRBD2 agrees at 10 bases. Germline lookup yields CDR1 SGHAT and CDR2 FQNNGV. After removal of 4 bases from V and 5 bases from J, the junction contained 4 bases not matched to a gene. The CDR3 runs to 15 residues. The CDR3 nucleotides are TGTGCCAGCAGCTCCCCGGGACTAGCGACCGGGGAGCTGTTTTTT. Translating gives CASSSPGLATGELFF.

This clonotype was observed at least ten times. The V gene is TRBV7-2, the J gene TRBJ1-1; D not certain. The CDR3 loop spans 12 amino acids. Trimming removed 5 bases at V and 3 bases at J, with 7 bases between. CDR1 and CDR2 from the germline V gene are SGHTA and FQGNSA. The CDR3 sequence is CASSPQYTEAFF. DNA of the CDR3: TGTGCCAGCAGCCCCCAGTACACTGAAGCTTTCTTT.

V and J are TRBV13 and TRBJ2-3; 14 bases are a match to TRBD2. The germline CDR1 and CDR2 sequences are PRHDT and FYEKMQ (reference sequence). The CDR3 consists of 16 residues. Trimming at V came to 2 bases and at J to 9 bases, leaving 7 bases not matched to a gene. CDR3 sequence (DNA): TGTGCCAGCAGCTTACGACTAGCGGGAGGGAGGTACACGCAGTATTTT. It specifies CASSLRLAGGRYTQYF. Full variable domain (rest looked up from reference TRBV13 and TRBJ2-3): AAGVIQSPRHLIKEKRETATLKCYPIPRHDTVYWYQQGPGQDPQFLISFYEKMQSDKGSIPDRFSAQQFSDYHSELNMSSLELGDSALYFCASSLRLAGGRYTQYFGPGTRLTVL.

CDR3 region: CASSSSNEKLFF. CDR3 nucleotide sequence: TGTGCCAGCAGCTCCTCTAATGAAAAACTGTTTTTT. The genes are TRBV7-6 and TRBJ1-4; no clear D. Germline V gene data show CDR1 as SGHVS and CDR2 as FNYEAQ. Deletions cut 4 bases from V and 3 bases from J, with 3 bases between. The CDR3 has 12 residues.

V usage is TRBV4-1 and J usage is TRBJ1-5; 7 bases are a match to TRBD1. Germline-derived CDR1 and CDR2 are MGHRA and YSYEKL. The CDR3 is 16 amino acids. Losses at the gene ends were 2 bases for V and 4 bases for J; bases not matched to a gene: 8. CDR3 in amino acids: CASSQLTGTANQPQHF. CDR3 nucleotide sequence: TGCGCCAGCAGCCAACTAACCGGGACAGCAAATCAGCCCCAGCATTTT.

V is TRBV6-2 or TRBV6-3 and J is TRBJ2-3; D gene ambiguous. From germline, CDR1 is MNHEY and CDR2 SVGEGT. The CDR3 has 15 amino acids. Trimming removed 2 bases from V and 2 bases from J, with 11 bases in between. The CDR3, as DNA: TGTGCCAGCAGTTACCGACCACCGTTCACAGATACGCAGTATTTT. This codes for CASSYRPPFTDTQYF.

This clonotype was seen only a few times. The J gene is TRBJ1-3, the V gene TRBV7-8; no clear D gene. Deletions cut 1 base from V and 1 base from J, with 8 bases between. This CDR3 region has 15 residues. CDR1 SGHVS and CDR2 FQNEAQ come from the germline V gene. The CDR3 sequence: CASSLGLRSGNTIYF. The CDR3 coding sequence is TGTGCCAGCAGCTTAGGATTACGTTCTGGAAACACCATATATTTT.

This clonotype appeared many times. J is TRBJ2-1 and V is TRBV7-2; 11 nucleotides agree with TRBD2. Trimming removed 5 bases from V and 4 bases from J; junction bases left unmatched: 7. The CDR3 contains 16 residues. Per the germline V gene, CDR1 is SGHTA and CDR2 is FQGNSA. CDR3 DNA sequence: TGTGCCAGCAGCCCACTAGCGGGAGAGACGTACAATGAGCAGTTCTTC. It translates to CASSPLAGETYNEQFF. The full variable domain, its missing parts supplied by reference TRBV7-2 and TRBJ2-1, is GAGVSQSPSNKVTEKGKDVELRCDPISGHTALYWYRQSLGQGLEFLIYFQGNSAPDKSGLPSDRFSAERTGGSVSTLTIQRTQQEDSAVYLCASSPLAGETYNEQFFGPGTRLTVL.

The V and J genes are TRBV7-2 and TRBJ2-5; D might be TRBD1 (6 bases). The CDR3 is 16 residues long. Germline V gene lookup returns CDR1 SGHTA and CDR2 FQGNSA. V was cut by 2 bases and J by 0 bases, with 13 bases left in between. CDR3 protein: CASSLPLRGNQETQYF. CDR3 nucleotide sequence: TGTGCCAGCAGCTTACCCCTGAGGGGGAACCAAGAGACCCAGTACTTC.

The CDR3 reads CASSFLAGNYEQYF. The CDR3 region has the DNA TGTGCCAGCAGTTTTCTAGCGGGCAACTACGAGCAGTACTTC. This chain joins TRBV28 and TRBJ2-7, with TRBD2 identical over 8 bases. The CDR3 is 14 amino acids. Trimming removed 3 bases from V and 3 bases from J; junction bases left unmatched: 4. CDR1 MDHEN and CDR2 SYDVKM come from the germline V gene.

The V and J genes are TRBV5-6 and TRBJ2-4; 9 nucleotides agree with TRBD1. Germline V gene data show CDR1 as SGHDT and CDR2 as YYEEEE. V dropped 4 bases and J dropped 6; count of bases not matched to a gene: 5. The CDR3 consists of 14 residues. The CDR3: CASSLGQGINIQYF. CDR3 nucleotides: TGTGCCAGCAGCCTAGGACAGGGGATAAACATTCAGTACTTC.

This chain links TRBV2 with TRBJ2-1; TRBD2 aligns across 7 bases. Germline CDR1 is SNHLY and CDR2 is FYNNEI. V lost 3 bases to trimming and J lost 7 bases; unmatched junction nucleotides: 9. This CDR3 contains 15 residues. The CDR3 here is CASSDNGGSSNEQFF. CDR3 DNA sequence: TGTGCCAGCAGTGACAATGGCGGGAGTTCGAATGAGCAGTTCTTC.

This sequence joins TRBV28 and TRBJ1-4; D is perhaps TRBD1 (5 bases). The CDR3 is 14 residues long. Looked up from germline, CDR1 is MDHEN and CDR2 is SYDVKM. The V end was cut by 3 bases, the J end by 8 bases, with 13 bases between. In nucleotides, the CDR3 is TGTGCCAGCAGTTTTCTCCAGGGCGGCGAAAAACTGTTTTTT. Translating gives CASSFLQGGEKLFF.

This clonotype was seen a handful of times. The chain is built from TRBV6-2 or TRBV6-3 and TRBJ2-6, with 7 bases lining up with TRBD1. The CDR3 totals 16 residues. Germline loops: CDR1 MNHEY, CDR2 SVGEGT. V shed 7 bases, J shed 0 bases, and the junction held 6 bases outside the gene matches. The chain's CDR3 is CASKPGQFSGANVLTF. In DNA, the CDR3 is TGTGCCAGCAAACCGGGACAGTTCTCTGGGGCCAACGTCCTGACTTTC.

CDR3 sequence reads: CASSYSRGGDQPQHF. CDR3 DNA sequence: TGTGCCAGCAGTTACTCACGGGGAGGGGATCAGCCCCAGCATTTT. The chain employs TRBV6-5 and TRBJ1-5; TRBD1 is a possible D gene (5 bases). The CDR3 is 15 amino acids. CDR1 MNHEY and CDR2 SVGAGI come from the germline V gene. Deletions cut 0 bases from V and 5 bases from J, with 11 bases between.

There are a few counts of this clonotype. The rearrangement joins TRBV12-3 or TRBV12-4 to TRBJ2-1; tentatively, D is TRBD2 (6 bases). V gave up 5 bases and J gave up 8 bases, with 16 bases separating them. The CDR3 sequence is 14 residues long. CDR3 sequence reads: CASSPRGTYDEQFF. The CDR3 DNA reads as TGTGCCAGCAGTCCCCGAGGGACTTACGATGAGCAGTTCTTC.